This T cell receptor beta chain was sequenced for a study of OX40 agonist ivuxolimab in advanced cancers. As for the study in general: Dose-escalation patients had hepatocellular carcinoma, melanoma, renal cell or head and neck cancer. Findings of the study overall: Compared with others, partial responders at 0.1-3.0 mg/kg displayed clonal expansion among the lowest. Expanded clones belonging to CD8+ T cells outnumbered, on average, those of CD4+.

The data were produced by immunoSEQ multiplex PCR, yet TCRdb's version contains in-frame clones alone and is incomplete. Of over 25,000 clones in the sample, 81% are singletons; the top ten hold roughly 32%. This clone was seen a few times. As yet, its antigen is unknown. Trimming cost V 2 bases and J 5 bases, with 9 bases left between them. The V gene's germline CDR1 is MGHRA and CDR2 YSYEKL. CDR3 length: 13 amino acids. The sequences come from CD4+ or CD8+ T cells sorted from blood, collected in a trial of the OX40 agonist ivuxolimab. This clonotype originated in an adult with an advanced solid tumor such as melanoma, head and neck, liver or kidney cancer. This chain connects TRBV4-1 to TRBJ1-1; no clear D. The DNA of the CDR3 is TGCGCCAGCAGCCAAACGTCCAGGACTGAAGCTTTCTTT. This gives the protein CASSQTSRTEAFF.